This T cell receptor (beta chain) was observed in a study of glioma-infiltrating T cells after dendritic cell vaccination. This CDR3 contains 13 residues. The germline gives CDR1 SGHTA, CDR2 FQGTGA. V was pared by 2 bases and J by 7 bases, with 9 bases between. Libraries were prepared by immunoSEQ multiplex PCR; TCRdb keeps only in-frame clonotypes and omits some of them. The sample lists roughly 83,000 clones; around 86% were seen once. The table lists this clone with a few counts. The TCR was taken from a human donor with glioblastoma. The source material was blood, sampled before dendritic cell vaccination. This chain uses TRBV7-3 with TRBJ2-1; D is perhaps TRBD2 (6 bases). The CDR3 DNA reads as TGTGCCAGCAGCTTAGGGACTTTTAATGAGCAGTTCTTC. Its translation is CASSLGTFNEQFF.